This TCR beta chain was captured in a study of immune evolution from preneoplasia to lung adenocarcinoma. In germline, CDR1 is SGHTS, CDR2 YDEGEE. V lost 2 bases and J lost 9, with 9 bases in between. CDR3 length: 12 amino acids. About this clone: Its specificity is unknown.

The study, taken as a whole, reports: Top clone frequencies peaked in normal lung, apparently declining through invasive adenocarcinoma. Clonality was highest in normal lung, lower in later-stage lesions apparently.

Patients had resection in Japan or China between 2014 and 2017. Two lung cancer pathologists independently confirmed each histologic diagnosis. Profiling relied on immunoSEQ multiplex PCR, and the TCRdb table lists in-frame clones only, not all of them. The sample shows around 6,200 clones, approximately 81% of them seen only once. The chain has TRBV5-8 and TRBJ1-3; maybe TRBD1 (5 bases). The receptor's source is an older donor with lung adenocarcinoma. The sequenced sample was FFPE adjacent normal lung tissue. CDR3 coding DNA: TGTGCCAGCAGCTTTAAGGGGACCACCATATATTTT. Its translation: CASSFKGTTIYF.